These 26 T cell receptor beta chains came from one sample sequenced in a study of T cell repertoires in cytomegalovirus infection. A single record per CDR3 protein comes from TCRdb applying MiXCR to the reads. There are 450,000 to 550,000 distinct CDR3 sequences in the sample; approximately 15% occur only once, and about 24% lies in the top ten. Sample: CD8+ T cells from PBMCs. The receptors shown here come from a human donor in good health (CMV status not recorded). Some clones in this sample may be carry-over from other donors' samples.

CDR3 nucleotides: TGTGCCAGCAGTCTACCGATTCGTCTCTACAATGAGCAGTTCTTC. Translated: CASSLPIRLYNEQFF. This sequence joins TRBV28 and TRBJ2-1; D remains ambiguous. This CDR3 is built from 15 residues. V was shortened by 5 bases and J by 3 bases, with 14 bases between the two germline ends. The germline gives CDR1 MDHEN, CDR2 SYDVKM.

This chain uses TRBV4-1 with TRBJ2-3; unclear D gene. V lost 3 bases, J lost 10 bases, and 8 bases lay in between. The germline gives CDR1 MGHRA, CDR2 YSYEKL. This CDR3 region has 11 residues. CDR3 sequence reads: CASSHGSPQYF. Written as DNA, the CDR3 is TGCGCCAGCAGCCACGGGTCACCGCAGTATTTT.

The chain links TRBV6-1 to TRBJ2-7; the D is unclear. The length of the CDR3 is 13 residues. V lost 8 bases and J lost 7, with 18 bases in between. Germline V gene sequence: CDR1 MNHNS, CDR2 SASEGT. The DNA of the CDR3 is TGTGCCAGCGGCGACCCTCCCGGCTGGGAGCAGTACTTC. It is translated as CASGDPPGWEQYF.

This clonotype was seen more than once but under ten times. The chain employs TRBV29-1 and TRBJ2-2; no clear D gene. Trimming pared 7 bases from V and 7 bases from J, leaving 19 bases between. The CDR3 runs to 14 residues. Germline loops: CDR1 SQVTM, CDR2 ANQGSEA. The CDR3 loop reads CSARVVVYGGELFF. Written as DNA, the CDR3 is TGCAGCGCCCGAGTGGTAGTGTATGGCGGGGAGCTGTTTTTT.

The chain combines TRBV3-1 with TRBJ2-7, with D perhaps matching TRBD1 (5 bases). V was pared by 0 bases and J by 0 bases, with 12 bases between. CDR1 is LGHDT and CDR2 is YNNKEL in the germline V gene (reference sequence). The CDR3 is 16 amino acids. This CDR3 reads CASSQDSGRASYEQYF. The CDR3 bases are TGTGCCAGCAGCCAAGATTCCGGCAGGGCCTCCTACGAGCAGTACTTC.

Ten or more counts support this clonotype. The V and J genes are TRBV6-2 or TRBV6-3 and TRBJ1-4; D remains unclear. Trimming cost V 0 bases and J 11 bases, with 10 bases left between them. The CDR3 loop spans 13 amino acids. CDR1 is MNHEY, CDR2 SVGEGT, per germline. CDR3 bases: TGTGCCAGCAGTTACTCGCCCTTTTGGAAACTGTTTTTT. The encoded protein is CASSYSPFWKLFF.

The sample holds a few counts of this clonotype. The chain combines TRBV9 with TRBJ2-4; D is unresolved. V lost 4 bases and J 7 bases, leaving 15 bases between the germline ends. Germline CDR1 and CDR2: SGDLS and YYNGEE. The CDR3 totals 14 residues. This chain's CDR3 is CASSPPDSRNIQYF. DNA for the CDR3: TGTGCCAGCAGCCCTCCAGACTCTCGGAACATTCAGTACTTC.

The CDR3 is CASSLGVMAYEQYF. CDR3 bases: TGTGCCAGCAGCTTGGGGGTGATGGCCTACGAGCAGTACTTC. The gene calls are TRBV5-6 and TRBJ2-7; D unclear. Germline loops: CDR1 SGHDT, CDR2 YYEEEE. With 0 bases removed from V and 2 bases from J, the gap between germline ends came to 9 bases. CDR3 length: 14 amino acids.

Only one count was recorded for this clonotype. The V call is TRBV27, the J call TRBJ2-2, with D possibly being TRBD2 (6 bases). The CDR3 totals 16 residues. V gave up 4 bases and J gave up 5 bases, with 17 bases separating them. In germline, CDR1 is MNHEY, CDR2 SMNVEV (reference sequence). The CDR3 region has the DNA TGTGCCAGCAGTTCTAATCGGGACTCTATAACCGGGGAGCTGTTTTTT. It yields the protein CASSSNRDSITGELFF.

This clonotype was seen only a few times. The rearrangement links TRBV20-1 to TRBJ1-2; 10 positions match TRBD1. Per the germline V gene, CDR1 is DFQATT and CDR2 is SNEGSKA (reference sequence). V dropped 4 bases and J dropped 7; count of bases not matched to a gene: 6. The CDR3 spans 13 residues. The CDR3 spells CSANTGTGAGYTF. CDR3 sequence (DNA): TGCAGTGCTAATACCGGGACAGGGGCTGGCTACACCTTC.

This clonotype was seen at least ten times. The rearrangement joins TRBV7-6 to TRBJ1-1; D gene ambiguous. Trimming shortened V by 5 bases and J by 1 base, and 8 bases separated the two germline ends. This CDR3 region has 13 residues. Germline CDR1 is SGHVS and CDR2 is FNYEAQ. CDR3 sequence: CASSVTENTEAFF. The CDR3 DNA sequence: TGTGCCAGCAGCGTCACAGAGAACACTGAAGCTTTCTTT.

This rearrangement joins TRBV20-1 to TRBJ2-7; TRBD1 matches 9 bases. Losses at the gene ends were 6 bases for V and 3 bases for J; bases not matched to a gene: 9. Germline lookup yields CDR1 DFQATT and CDR2 SNEGSKA (reference sequence). The CDR3 has 14 amino acids. In DNA, the CDR3 is TGCAGTGCAAGACGGAGACAGGGGGACTACGAGCAGTACTTC. Protein sequence: CSARRRQGDYEQYF.

The J gene is TRBJ2-7, the V gene TRBV27, with D possibly TRBD1 on 6 matching bases. Deletions cut 5 bases from V and 3 bases from J, with 11 bases between. The CDR3 has 13 residues. Germline CDR1 MNHEY, CDR2 SMNVEV (reference sequence). The CDR3 sequence is CASSPRGIYEQYF. CDR3 in DNA: TGTGCCAGCAGTCCCAGGGGAATCTACGAGCAGTACTTC.

This clonotype has a count of ten or more. CDR3 DNA sequence: TGTGCCAGCAGCTTAGGGGCGGAGATGAACACTGAAGCTTTCTTT. This translates into CASSLGAEMNTEAFF. The chain has TRBV7-6 and TRBJ1-1; D uncertain. This CDR3 has 15 amino acids. Per germline, CDR1 SGHVS and CDR2 FNYEAQ. The germline V and J ends were trimmed by 1 base and 0 bases, with 9 bases remaining between them.

There are a few counts of this clonotype. The J gene is TRBJ1-5, the V gene TRBV6-1; a weak D match, TRBD1 (6 bases). V lost 6 bases and J 5 bases, leaving 14 bases between the germline ends. Germline lookup yields CDR1 MNHNS and CDR2 SASEGT. The CDR3 totals 14 residues. The CDR3 spells CASRGGGSYQPQHF. The CDR3 DNA is TGTGCCAGCAGGGGAGGGGGTTCCTATCAGCCCCAGCATTTT.

This clonotype was picked up many times. V and J are TRBV6-1 and TRBJ1-4; perhaps TRBD1 as D (6 bases). Germline CDR1 MNHNS, CDR2 SASEGT. V shed 2 bases and J shed 6 bases, with 10 bases lying between them. The CDR3 is made up of 14 amino acids. CDR3 in DNA: TGTGCCAGCAGTGAACAGGGGACGGATGAAAAACTGTTTTTT. It yields the protein CASSEQGTDEKLFF.

The chain uses TRBV27 and TRBJ2-1, with 11 bases that match TRBD2. Per the germline V gene, CDR1 is MNHEY and CDR2 is SMNVEV (reference sequence). The V and J ends lost 4 bases and 3 bases, in that order; junction bases with no gene match: 8. The CDR3 extends over 17 amino acids. CDR3 in amino acids: CASSYLAGGPNYNEQFF. Here the CDR3 DNA reads TGTGCCAGCAGTTACTTAGCGGGAGGGCCCAACTACAATGAGCAGTTCTTC.

This clonotype showed up many times. The gene calls are TRBV27 and TRBJ1-1; D not resolved. The CDR3 length is 15 residues. The V end was cut by 4 bases, the J end by 1 base, with 13 bases between. Germline CDR1 MNHEY, CDR2 SMNVEV (reference sequence). The CDR3 is CASSSSGLGNTEAFF. CDR3 in DNA: TGTGCCAGCAGTTCCTCCGGACTGGGGAACACTGAAGCTTTCTTT.

This clonotype was seen at least ten times. The chain joins TRBV12-3 or TRBV12-4 to TRBJ1-4, with no clear D. Trimming pared 2 bases from V and 7 bases from J, leaving 2 bases between. The CDR3 sequence is 11 residues long. The CDR3 region has the DNA TGTGCCAGCAGTTTATCTGAAAAACTGTTTTTT. Translation gives CASSLSEKLFF.

On this clonotype: Being one base from a much bigger clone, this may be a read error. DNA for the CDR3: TGTGCCAGCAGCCCGACAGGGGACGGGGGTGAGGCTTTATTT. Translated: CASSPTGDGGEALF. This chain links TRBV28 with TRBJ1-1; the match to TRBD1 covers 8 bases. This CDR3 spans 14 amino acids. The V gene's germline CDR1 is MDHEN and CDR2 SYDVKM.

In its sample, this clonotype was seen a few times. The chain links TRBV28 to TRBJ2-5, with TRBD1 matching over 9 bases. Germline values: CDR1 MDHEN, CDR2 SYDVKM. The CDR3 totals 16 residues. V lost 5 bases to trimming and J lost 1 base; unmatched junction nucleotides: 8. Here the CDR3 reads CASSPGTGQAQETQYF. The CDR3 DNA is TGTGCCAGCAGTCCCGGGACAGGGCAGGCCCAAGAGACCCAGTACTTC. Supplemented by reference TRBV28 and TRBJ2-5, the full variable domain reads DVKVTQSSRYLVKRTGEKVFLECVQDMDHENMFWYRQDPGLGLRLIYFSYDVKMKEKGDIPEGYSVSREKKERFSLILESASTNQTSMYLCASSPGTGQAQETQYFGPGTRLLVL.

This clonotype was recorded many times. V and J are TRBV6-1 and TRBJ2-7; D may be TRBD1 (6 bases). There are 14 residues in the CDR3. The germline gives CDR1 MNHNS, CDR2 SASEGT. V dropped 2 bases and J dropped 4 bases, with 12 bases sitting between them. CDR3 amino acids: CASSEKGGGYEQYF. In nucleotides, the CDR3 is TGTGCCAGCAGTGAAAAAGGGGGTGGGTACGAGCAGTACTTC.

The chain joins TRBV14 to TRBJ2-1; 7 bases align to TRBD2. Losses at the gene ends were 2 bases for V and 2 bases for J; bases not matched to a gene: 6. The germline gives CDR1 SGHDN, CDR2 FVKESK. CDR3 length: 16 amino acids. CDR3 in amino acids: CASSQLSGKAYNEQFF. In DNA, the CDR3 is TGTGCCAGCAGCCAATTGAGCGGGAAAGCCTACAATGAGCAGTTCTTC.

This clonotype was detected a few times. V is TRBV7-9 and J is TRBJ1-2, with a tentative D call TRBD1 (5 bases). Per the germline V gene, CDR1 is SEHNR and CDR2 is FQNEAQ (reference sequence). The CDR3 is 17 amino acids. V was pared by 0 bases and J by 3 bases, with 17 bases between. Written as DNA, the CDR3 is TGTGCCAGCAGCTTAGCGGTGGGGGAGCCGAGTCACTATGGCTACACCTTC. The encoded protein is CASSLAVGEPSHYGYTF.

The chain joins TRBV10-3 to TRBJ2-7, with D hard to call. Trimming took off 4 bases at V and 0 bases at J, with 10 bases between the two ends. The V gene's germline CDR1 is ENHRY and CDR2 SYGVKD. The CDR3 length is 14 residues. The DNA for the CDR3 is TGTGCCATCAGTGGGCTACGAACCTCCTACGAGCAGTACTTC. It encodes CAISGLRTSYEQYF.

This clonotype appeared a few times. One end of the junction does not line up with germline, which may come from a read error. This chain joins TRBV7-7 and TRBJ1-5, with D uncertain. Germline V gene data show CDR1 as SSHAT and CDR2 as FNYEAQ (reference sequence). The length of the CDR3 is 13 residues. CDR3 coding DNA: TGTGCTAGCACCTTGGTATGCAATCAGCCCCAGCATTTT. Translated, it gives CASTLVCNQPQHF. Using reference TRBV7-7 and TRBJ1-5 for the parts outside the CDR3, the full variable domain is GAGVSQSPRYKVTKRGQDVTLRCDPISSHATLYWYQQALGQGPEFLTYFNYEAQPDKSGLPSDRFSAERPEGSISTLTIQRTEQRDSAMYRCASTLVCNQPQHFGDGTRLSIL.